These 21 T cell receptor beta chains originate from one sample sequenced in a study of response to subunit inactivated influenza vaccine. A single record per CDR3 protein comes from TCRdb applying MiXCR to the RT-PCR reads. This repertoire shows more than 600,000 distinct CDR3 sequences, less than 20% found once; its top ten account for 11%. Sample: PBMCs from blood, taken roughly 5 days after vaccination. These receptors all stem from a man aged 45-65 years who received an inactivated influenza vaccine.

V gene TRBV28 combines with J gene TRBJ2-7; 7 bases line up with TRBD2. V shed 4 bases and J 7 bases; nucleotides not matched to a gene: 10. Germline V CDR1 and CDR2: MDHEN, SYDVKM. The CDR3 runs 14 residues. The CDR3 region is CASSSPSGGWEQYF. CDR3 in DNA: TGTGCCAGCAGTTCCCCTTCGGGGGGTTGGGAGCAGTACTTC.

This chain joins TRBV27 and TRBJ1-3, with a tentative D call TRBD1 (6 bases). V was trimmed by 5 bases and J by 8 bases, leaving 16 bases between them. Germline loops: CDR1 MNHEY, CDR2 SMNVEV (reference sequence). CDR3 size: 14 residues. CDR3 loop: CASSPLYRADTIYF. The DNA for the CDR3 is TGTGCCAGCAGTCCGCTTTACAGGGCGGACACCATATATTTT.

Only a few counts were recorded for this clonotype. The V call is TRBV5-1, the J call TRBJ1-4, with 8 bases fitting TRBD1. The germline CDR1 and CDR2 sequences are SGHRS and YFSETQ. The CDR3 has 16 amino acids. The J segment lost 0 bases and the V segment lost 2 bases, leaving 3 bases of the junction unmatched. In DNA form, the CDR3 reads TGCGCCAGCAGCTTCTCACAGGGGGCAACTAATGAAAAACTGTTTTTT. Protein: CASSFSQGATNEKLFF.

The chain combines TRBV11-1 with TRBJ2-7; 12 positions agree with TRBD2. The CDR3 totals 19 residues. Germline-derived CDR1 and CDR2 are SGHAT and FQDESV (reference sequence). V was clipped by 5 bases and J by 0 bases; unmatched bases: 14. The CDR3 nucleotides are TGTGCCAGCAGCAAGGACGGGACTAGCGGGCCGTCGGGCTCCTACGAGCAGTACTTC. As protein: CASSKDGTSGPSGSYEQYF.

The V call is TRBV24-1, the J call TRBJ1-2, with D unresolved. Trimming removed 3 bases from V and 0 bases from J, with 7 bases in between. The CDR3 length is 14 residues. Germline values: CDR1 KGHDR, CDR2 SFDVKD. CDR3 residues: CATSDLGTNYGYTF. The CDR3 DNA reads TGTGCCACCAGTGATCTGGGGACTAACTATGGCTACACCTTC.

The rearrangement links TRBV6-1 to TRBJ2-5; tentatively, D is TRBD1 or TRBD2 (5 bases each). This CDR3 has 15 residues. Trimming pared 6 bases from V and 5 bases from J, leaving 19 bases between. Germline assignment: CDR1 MNHNS and CDR2 SASEGT. CDR3 region: CASRPTARAWETQYF. CDR3 DNA sequence: TGTGCCAGCAGGCCGACAGCGAGGGCATGGGAGACCCAGTACTTC.

This clonotype was counted a single time. V is TRBV5-1 and J is TRBJ1-3; D remains ambiguous. The length of the CDR3 is 16 residues. Germline CDR1 and CDR2: SGHRS and YFSETQ. V gave up 8 bases and J gave up 0 bases, with 18 bases separating them. DNA for the CDR3: TGCGCCAGACGAGCCCTAACAGCAAACTCTGGAAACACCATATATTTT. Amino acid sequence: CARRALTANSGNTIYF.

The chain recombines TRBV7-8 with TRBJ1-5; 8 nucleotides match TRBD1. Germline assignment: CDR1 SGHVS and CDR2 FQNEAQ. The CDR3 runs 14 residues. V dropped 6 bases and J dropped 7; count of bases not matched to a gene: 8. Here the CDR3 reads CASRSQGAGQPQHF. CDR3 sequence (DNA): TGTGCCAGCAGGTCCCAGGGGGCCGGGCAGCCCCAGCATTTT.

The chain joins TRBV7-9 to TRBJ2-3; possible D gene TRBD1, 6 bases. Germline CDR1 is SEHNR and CDR2 is FQNEAQ (reference sequence). Trimming took 3 bases from V and 2 from J, leaving 12 bases between them. This CDR3 has 15 amino acids. The DNA of the CDR3 is TGTGCCAGCAGCTTGGACAGCAAGACCACAGATACGCAGTATTTT. Its protein is CASSLDSKTTDTQYF.

The genes are TRBV4-3 and TRBJ2-1; D is unresolved. Germline assignment: CDR1 LGHNA and CDR2 YSLEER. This CDR3 comprises 15 residues. V lost 6 bases and J 0 bases, leaving 12 bases between the germline ends. The CDR3 protein is CASRRTTVSYNEQFF. The CDR3 DNA reads as TGCGCCAGCAGACGGACGACGGTCTCCTACAATGAGCAGTTCTTC.

The chain uses TRBV6-1 and TRBJ2-7; 12 bases agree with TRBD1. There are 15 residues in the CDR3. CDR1 and CDR2 from the germline V gene are MNHNS and SASEGT. Trimming removed 3 bases from V and 4 bases from J; junction bases left unmatched: 4. The CDR3 coding sequence is TGTGCCAGCAGTGAGGGACAGGGGGCGTCGTACGAGCAGTACTTC. It yields the protein CASSEGQGASYEQYF.

The V gene is TRBV5-1, the J gene TRBJ2-1, with 7 bases that match TRBD1. The CDR3 spans 14 residues. The V gene's germline CDR1 is SGHRS and CDR2 YFSETQ. V shed 4 bases, J shed 5 bases, and the junction held 6 bases outside the gene matches. The CDR3 here is CASSVGQVNNEQFF. As DNA, the CDR3 is TGCGCCAGCAGCGTAGGACAGGTGAACAATGAGCAGTTCTTC.

This clonotype was found a few times. As DNA, the CDR3 is TGCAGCGTTGACCGACTAGACGGTGAGCAGTTCTTC. It specifies CSVDRLDGEQFF. The chain recombines TRBV29-1 with TRBJ2-1, with D possibly being TRBD2 (6 bases). There are 12 residues in the CDR3. V was trimmed by 3 bases and J by 9 bases, leaving 12 bases between them. Germline CDR1 reads SQVTM; CDR2 reads ANQGSEA.

This clonotype was counted between two and nine times. CDR3 loop: CASSTLRIDATGYEQYF. CDR3 bases: TGTGCCAGCAGCACCCTAAGAATCGACGCCACGGGGTACGAGCAGTACTTC. V usage is TRBV5-5 and J usage is TRBJ2-7, with a weak D call TRBD2 (5 bases). From germline, CDR1 is SGHKS and CDR2 YYEKEE (reference sequence). CDR3 length equals 17 residues. V was shortened by 4 bases and J by 4 bases, with 24 bases between the two germline ends.

In this sample, this clonotype turned up a few times. The CDR3 loop is CASRGGGAGYGYTF. The CDR3 nucleotides read TGTGCCAGCAGGGGAGGGGGGGCCGGCTATGGCTACACCTTC. The rearrangement links TRBV6-1 to TRBJ1-2; tentatively, D is TRBD1 (6 bases). This CDR3 spans 14 amino acids. Trimming left V 6 bases short and J 4 bases short, with 15 bases between. Germline CDR1 and CDR2: MNHNS and SASEGT.

The chain employs TRBV6-2 or TRBV6-3 and TRBJ2-5, with D unclear. This CDR3 is built from 14 residues. The V end lost 7 bases, the J end lost 5 bases, and 17 bases lay between the germline ends. Germline V gene sequence: CDR1 MNHEY, CDR2 SVGEGT. The CDR3 DNA follows: TGTGCCAGCATCGGGTTATACTCAAGGGAGACCCAGTACTTC. Translation: CASIGLYSRETQYF.

J is TRBJ2-2 and V is TRBV27; 9 nucleotides line up with TRBD1. Germline V gives CDR1 MNHEY, CDR2 SMNVEV (reference sequence). V lost 1 base and J lost 6; bases outside the gene matches: 9. This CDR3 contains 17 residues. The CDR3 DNA follows: TGTGCCAGCAGTTTATTTAACCCGGGACAGGGATCCGGGGAGCTGTTTTTT. The encoded protein is CASSLFNPGQGSGELFF.

This chain links TRBV12-3 or TRBV12-4 with TRBJ1-5, with a weak D call TRBD1 (6 bases). Trimming removed 5 bases at V and 3 bases at J, with 17 bases between. The CDR3 contains 16 residues. The CDR3 loop reads CASSQTGLIINQPQHF. CDR3 nucleotides: TGTGCCAGCAGTCAGACAGGCCTCATTATCAATCAGCCCCAGCATTTT.

The chain links TRBV20-1 to TRBJ2-7; D gene ambiguous. Trimming left V 5 bases short and J 3 bases short, with 8 bases between. Germline V CDR1 and CDR2: DFQATT, SNEGSKA (reference sequence). CDR3 size: 11 residues. Here the CDR3 reads CSAAVVYEQYF. The CDR3 nucleotides are TGCAGTGCTGCAGTCGTCTACGAGCAGTACTTC.

V usage is TRBV6-1 and J usage is TRBJ2-1, with 10 nucleotides matching TRBD2. CDR1 MNHNS and CDR2 SASEGT come from the germline V gene. This CDR3 is built from 16 residues. After removal of 5 bases from V and 2 bases from J, the junction contained 6 bases not matched to a gene. This CDR3 reads CASSPTSGLTYNEQFF. DNA of the CDR3: TGTGCCAGCAGTCCGACTAGCGGGCTAACCTACAATGAGCAGTTCTTC.

The chain links TRBV29-1 to TRBJ1-2; D is ambiguous. V lost 3 bases, J lost 2 bases, and 7 bases lay in between. Germline-derived CDR1 and CDR2 are SQVTM and ANQGSEA. The CDR3 consists of 12 residues. CDR3 amino acids: CSVDRPNYGYTF. CDR3 nucleotides: TGCAGCGTTGATCGACCCAACTATGGCTACACCTTC.